This T cell receptor beta chain was captured in a study of T cell responses to AZD1222 COVID-19 vaccine. The study's findings and limits: The peak T cell response came first, and repertoires were sampled only after it.

As to this clone: Its antigen is still unknown.

TCRdb keeps only in-frame clones here, not all; method: immunoSEQ multiplex PCR. The top ten clones hold over 3% of a sample with over 120,000 clones, approximately 90% of them seen once. Germline assignment: CDR1 WSHSY and CDR2 SAAADI. The CDR3 is 15 residues long. Trimming pared 8 bases from V and 4 bases from J, leaving 21 bases between. This TCR was sampled from an adult in good health. Sequencing was performed on peripheral blood, taken on day 0 of AZD1222 vaccination. This chain joins TRBV10-2 and TRBJ2-7, with D perhaps TRBD2 (7 bases). This chain's CDR3 is CASVPARGGGYEQYF. CDR3 coding DNA: TGCGCCAGCGTCCCGGCCCGGGGAGGGGGGTACGAGCAGTACTTC.